This T cell receptor beta chain came from a study of blood T cell repertoires in COVID-19. Study-level background: Sites in the United States, Italy and Spain provided acute and convalescent COVID-19 samples. PBMCs, B-cell-depleted T cells, or T cells were the source of the cDNA or gDNA that made up the material.

In the authors' workflow: Reference gene primer amplification gave estimated nucleated cell counts. Using immunoSEQ multiplex PCR, the repertoire was profiled, and TCRdb retains in-frame clones only, with some absent. V and J calls plus clone size are reproduced from that table; the DNA served to infer D and trimming. The data show about 110,000 clones, with more than 70% seen just once and less than 5% held by the top ten. Germline V CDR1 and CDR2: SGHRS, YFSETQ. J lost 9 bases, V lost 1 base, and 9 bases had no gene match. This CDR3 spans 15 amino acids. This TCR came from a human donor in a cohort sampled during active COVID-19. J is TRBJ2-3 and V is TRBV5-1; 9 positions match TRBD2. Sequencing input: peripheral blood. The CDR3 DNA follows: TGCGCCAGCAGCTTGCCTAGCGGGGCTAGATTGACGCAGTATTTT. This gives the protein CASSLPSGARLTQYF.